Presented here are 25 T cell receptor beta chains from one specimen sequenced in a study of cytomegalovirus exposure and HLA in healthy donors. Sequenced by immunoSEQ multiplex PCR; TCRdb stores in-frame clones only, minus some. This table holds roughly 120,000 clones, roughly 90% found once. Sequences were obtained from PBMCs. The receptors originated from a woman aged 30 to 39 in good health and CMV-seropositive.

The chain employs TRBV5-4 and TRBJ2-2; 8 nucleotides align to TRBD2. The germline V gene encodes CDR1 SGHNT and CDR2 YYREEE (reference sequence). Trimming cost V 9 bases and J 0 bases; bases outside gene matches: 7. This CDR3 has 15 residues. CDR3 DNA sequence: TGTGCCACCGGACGACTAGCGTCGAACACCGGGGAGCTGTTTTTT. It specifies CATGRLASNTGELFF.

The chain combines TRBV7-9 with TRBJ1-1, with a weak D call TRBD1 (5 bases). CDR1 and CDR2 from the germline V gene are SEHNR and FQNEAQ (reference sequence). Trimming took 5 bases from V and 5 from J, leaving 12 bases between them. The CDR3 covers 13 residues. The CDR3 loop reads CASSPRRGTEAFF. The CDR3 region has the DNA TGTGCCAGCAGCCCGAGGAGGGGAACTGAAGCTTTCTTT.

This chain connects TRBV9 to TRBJ2-2, with 7 bases aligning to TRBD1. The CDR3 is 15 residues long. The trim removed 2 bases at V and 1 base at J, leaving 2 bases unmatched. Germline values: CDR1 SGDLS, CDR2 YYNGEE. The CDR3 region is CASSVRQGNTGELFF. CDR3 nucleotides: TGTGCCAGCAGCGTTCGACAGGGGAACACCGGGGAGCTGTTTTTT.

The count of this clone is one. The chain uses TRBV30 and TRBJ1-3; TRBD1 agrees at 8 bases. From germline, CDR1 is GTSNPN and CDR2 SVGIG (reference sequence). V was pared by 5 bases and J by 3 bases, with 0 bases of the junction left unmatched. The CDR3 is 12 amino acids. This CDR3 reads CAWGQGGNTIYF. CDR3 DNA: TGTGCCTGGGGACAGGGTGGAAACACCATATATTTT.

This clone was detected once. The chain links TRBV5-4 to TRBJ2-3; TRBD1 matches 9 bases. The CDR3 totals 15 residues. The trim removed 4 bases at V and 2 bases at J, leaving 5 bases unmatched. Germline V gives CDR1 SGHNT, CDR2 YYREEE (reference sequence). In DNA, the CDR3 is TGTGCCAGCAGCGAGCGGACAGGGGTCACAGATACGCAGTATTTT. Protein: CASSERTGVTDTQYF.

This clone was detected only a few times. The chain combines TRBV19 with TRBJ1-5; the match to TRBD1 covers 9 bases. Unmatched junction bases numbered 9, after V lost 6 bases and J lost 6 bases. Germline-derived CDR1 and CDR2 are LNHDA and SQIVND (reference sequence). This CDR3 comprises 15 residues. The CDR3 loop reads CASSMGQGASQPQHF. The CDR3 DNA reads as TGTGCCAGTAGCATGGGACAGGGTGCGAGTCAGCCCCAGCATTTT.

V is TRBV15 and J is TRBJ1-2; 9 positions match TRBD1. Unmatched junction bases numbered 5, after V lost 1 base and J lost 2 bases. The CDR3 loop spans 16 amino acids. Per the germline V gene, CDR1 is LNHNV and CDR2 is YYDKDF (reference sequence). Here the CDR3 DNA reads TGTGCCACCAGCAGAGCCACAGGGGGCCAGAACTATGGCTACACCTTC. Its protein product is CATSRATGGQNYGYTF.

This clone was observed once. The CDR3 DNA sequence: TGTGCCAGCAGCTTGGTGGCCACCTACAATGAGCAGTTCTTC. It specifies CASSLVATYNEQFF. The chain combines TRBV5-4 with TRBJ2-1; no firm D call. Trimming left V 0 bases short and J 2 bases short, with 6 bases between. The CDR3 totals 14 residues. Germline assignment: CDR1 SGHNT and CDR2 YYREEE (reference sequence). The complete variable domain, with remaining parts taken from reference TRBV5-4 and TRBJ2-1, reads ETGVTQSPTHLIKTRGQQVTLRCSSQSGHNTVSWYQQALGQGPQFIFQYYREEENGRGNFPPRFSGLQFPNYSSELNVNALELDDSALYLCASSLVATYNEQFFGPGTRLTVL.

This clone was picked up a small number of times. The gene calls are TRBV6-5 and TRBJ1-6; D is undetermined. CDR1 and CDR2 (germline): MNHEY, SVGAGI. This CDR3 has 15 residues. Trimming stripped 4 bases from V and 7 bases from J, with 14 bases between. The CDR3 DNA sequence: TGTGCCAGCAGTTCGAGCCCCGAATCCAATTCACCCCTCCACTTT. This gives the protein CASSSSPESNSPLHF.

The J gene is TRBJ1-6, the V gene TRBV4-2; 9 bases map to TRBD1. Germline CDR1 is LGHNA and CDR2 is YNFKEQ. V gave up 5 bases and J gave up 5 bases; unmatched junction bases: 4. The CDR3 consists of 15 residues. The CDR3 is CASSIQGADNSPLHF. In DNA, the CDR3 is TGTGCCAGCAGCATACAGGGGGCGGATAATTCACCCCTCCACTTT.

The V and J genes are TRBV5-4 and TRBJ2-3; 9 bases agree with TRBD2. CDR1 is SGHNT and CDR2 is YYREEE in the germline V gene (reference sequence). V trimming: 4 bases; J trimming: 7 bases; junction bases outside the gene matches: 10. This CDR3 is 15 amino acids long. CDR3 residues: CASSLGASGENTQYF. In DNA, the CDR3 is TGTGCCAGCAGCCTGGGGGCTAGCGGGGAAAATACGCAGTATTTT.

This clone was found once. This chain joins TRBV6-4 and TRBJ2-3, with TRBD2 matching over 7 bases. Germline V lookup: CDR1 MRHNA, CDR2 SNTAGT. The V and J ends lost 0 bases and 5 bases, in that order; junction bases with no gene match: 5. This CDR3 is built from 15 residues. CDR3 coding DNA: TGTGCCAGCAGTGACTCGCCGGGCGGGGGAGATACGCAGTATTTT. Amino acid sequence: CASSDSPGGGDTQYF.

The chain recombines TRBV19 with TRBJ1-5; the match to TRBD1 covers 7 bases. CDR3 size: 17 residues. Trimming removed 2 bases from V and 4 bases from J; junction bases left unmatched: 11. Germline CDR1 is LNHDA and CDR2 is SQIVND (reference sequence). CDR3 in DNA: TGTGCCAGTAGTATACGTGGCGACAGGGTCACAAATCAGCCCCAGCATTTT. It translates to CASSIRGDRVTNQPQHF. The variable domain in full, completed from reference TRBV19 and TRBJ1-5, reads DGGITQSPKYLFRKEGQNVTLSCEQNLNHDAMYWYRQDPGQGLRLIYYSQIVNDFQKGDIAEGYSVSREKKESFPLTVTSAQKNPTAFYLCASSIRGDRVTNQPQHFGDGTRLSIL.

This sequence joins TRBV6-5 and TRBJ2-7; 8 nucleotides agree with TRBD2. V gave up 0 bases and J gave up 5 bases; unmatched junction bases: 3. Germline CDR1 reads MNHEY; CDR2 reads SVGAGI. This CDR3 has 14 residues. CDR3 sequence: CASSYSGTSNEQYF. Written as DNA, the CDR3 is TGTGCCAGCAGTTACTCAGGGACTAGTAACGAGCAGTACTTC.

With regard to this clone: Other DNA sequences in the sample encode the same CDR3. The chain links TRBV5-1 to TRBJ2-7; 7 positions agree with TRBD1. There are 13 residues in the CDR3. CDR1 is SGHRS and CDR2 is YFSETQ in the germline V gene. Losses at the gene ends were 4 bases for V and 3 bases for J; bases not matched to a gene: 4. The DNA of the CDR3 is TGCGCCAGCAGCCCCCGGACAGGCTACGAGCAGTACTTC. It codes for CASSPRTGYEQYF.

The chain uses TRBV10-3 and TRBJ1-2; D uncertain. Germline V CDR1 and CDR2: ENHRY, SYGVKD. V was pared by 3 bases and J by 5 bases, with 19 bases between. This CDR3 is built from 16 residues. CDR3 protein: CAISERAHNGVYGYTF. In DNA form, the CDR3 reads TGTGCCATCAGTGAAAGGGCCCATAACGGGGTTTATGGCTACACCTTC.

This sequence joins TRBV11-2 and TRBJ2-7, with 7 bases lining up with TRBD2. The CDR3 contains 17 residues. With 4 bases clipped from V and 3 bases from J, the junction kept 15 bases outside the gene matches. The germline V gene encodes CDR1 SGHAT and CDR2 FQNNGV. The CDR3 loop reads CASSSFPRSGIRYEQYF. The CDR3 DNA sequence: TGTGCCAGCAGCTCCTTCCCTCGGAGCGGGATCCGCTACGAGCAGTACTTC.

The chain carries TRBV5-6 and TRBJ1-2, with D tentatively TRBD1 (6 bases). The V and J ends lost 4 bases and 3 bases respectively, with 16 bases between them. From germline, CDR1 is SGHDT and CDR2 YYEEEE. The CDR3 consists of 15 residues. The CDR3 reads CASSAGTGLYYGYTF. The CDR3 DNA reads as TGTGCCAGCAGCGCGGGTACAGGGCTCTACTATGGCTACACCTTC.

This clone was seen many times. V usage is TRBV6-1 and J usage is TRBJ1-5; D is possibly TRBD1 (5 bases). The V end was cut by 3 bases, the J end by 2 bases, with 11 bases between. This CDR3 contains 15 residues. Germline-derived CDR1 and CDR2 are MNHNS and SASEGT. The CDR3 DNA sequence: TGTGCCAGCAGTGATCAAATACAGGGCAATCAGCCCCAGCATTTT. This encodes CASSDQIQGNQPQHF.

The chain couples TRBV19 to TRBJ1-4, with D possibly being TRBD1 (5 bases). With 3 bases removed from V and 8 bases from J, the gap between germline ends came to 10 bases. Germline V gene data show CDR1 as LNHDA and CDR2 as SQIVND (reference sequence). The CDR3 has 13 amino acids. CDR3 bases: TGTGCCAGTAGTATGGGGGGAAAAGAAAAACTGTTTTTT. The encoded protein is CASSMGGKEKLFF.

This clone was counted between two and nine times. Here the CDR3 DNA reads TGTGCCAGCAGTTTTGAAGGGACTAGCGGCAATGAGCAGTTCTTC. Its translation is CASSFEGTSGNEQFF. The rearrangement uses TRBV6-4 and TRBJ2-1, with TRBD2 identical over 11 bases. CDR1 is MRHNA and CDR2 is SNTAGT in the germline V gene. V lost 5 bases to trimming and J lost 6 bases; unmatched junction nucleotides: 6. This CDR3 comprises 15 residues.

This sequence joins TRBV7-2 and TRBJ2-3; no clear D. The V gene's germline CDR1 is SGHTA and CDR2 FQGNSA. This CDR3 has 13 residues. Deletions cut 5 bases from V and 6 bases from J, with 12 bases between. The CDR3 protein is CASSLYRWDTQYF. For the CDR3, the DNA is TGTGCCAGCAGCCTCTACCGATGGGATACGCAGTATTTT.

This rearrangement joins TRBV18 to TRBJ2-5; maybe TRBD2 (6 bases). Germline CDR1 is KGHSH and CDR2 is LQKENI. There are 14 residues in the CDR3. Trimming removed 3 bases from V and 4 bases from J, with 12 bases in between. The CDR3 sequence: CASSPPYGRETQYF. The CDR3 coding sequence is TGTGCCAGCTCACCCCCTTACGGGAGAGAGACCCAGTACTTC.

V and J are TRBV5-4 and TRBJ1-2, with 9 bases matching TRBD1. Germline V gives CDR1 SGHNT, CDR2 YYREEE (reference sequence). Trimming removed 5 bases from V and 6 bases from J; junction bases left unmatched: 8. The CDR3 length is 14 residues. The CDR3 spells CASRRTGTGNGYTF. Here the CDR3 DNA reads TGTGCCAGCAGGCGCACCGGGACAGGGAATGGCTACACCTTC.

The chain links TRBV6-1 to TRBJ2-1; a weak D match, TRBD1 (6 bases). V dropped 6 bases and J dropped 8 bases, with 17 bases sitting between them. Germline V gene sequence: CDR1 MNHNS, CDR2 SASEGT. The CDR3 extends over 14 amino acids. The CDR3 spells CASSSIWTADEQFF. The CDR3 DNA is TGTGCCAGCAGCTCAATTTGGACAGCCGATGAGCAGTTCTTC.